This TCR beta chain was retrieved from a study of blood T cell repertoires in COVID-19. The assay was immunoSEQ multiplex PCR, and TCRdb's table has in-frame clones only and misses some. The sample has roughly 260,000 clones; roughly nine tenths are singletons. Germline-derived CDR1 and CDR2 are LGHDT and YNNKEL (reference sequence). The CDR3 length is 16 residues. V lost 0 bases, J lost 4 bases, and 5 bases stayed unmatched. The sequence was obtained from a human donor in a cohort exposed to, infected with or recovered from COVID-19 (not recorded which). The donor label of this sample is uncertain. The rearrangement uses TRBV3-1 (or the pseudogene TRBV3-2) and TRBJ2-5, with TRBD1 identical over 10 bases. The sample taken for sequencing was PBMCs or T cells enriched from blood (not recorded which). The chain's CDR3 is CASSQDLRTGGETQYF. CDR3 nucleotide sequence: TGTGCCAGCAGCCAAGATTTAAGGACAGGGGGAGAGACCCAGTACTTC.